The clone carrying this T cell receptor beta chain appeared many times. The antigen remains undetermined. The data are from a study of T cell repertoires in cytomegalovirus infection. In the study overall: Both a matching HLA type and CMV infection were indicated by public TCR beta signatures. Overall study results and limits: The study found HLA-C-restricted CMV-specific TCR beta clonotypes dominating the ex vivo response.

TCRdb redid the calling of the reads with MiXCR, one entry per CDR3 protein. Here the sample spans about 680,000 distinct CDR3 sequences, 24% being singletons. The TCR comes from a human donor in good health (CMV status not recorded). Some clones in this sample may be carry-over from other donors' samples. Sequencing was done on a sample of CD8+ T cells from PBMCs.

The CDR3 is CASSLNLGGMAEAFF. The CDR3 nucleotides are TGTGCCAGCAGCTTAAACTTGGGCGGTATGGCTGAAGCTTTCTTT. This chain joins TRBV7-9 and TRBJ1-1, with D unclear. The CDR3 runs 15 residues. In germline, CDR1 is SEHNR, CDR2 FQNEAQ (reference sequence). V lost 2 bases and J lost 6, with 16 bases in between.